A selection of T cell receptor beta chains follows, all from one sample in a study of T cells after yellow fever vaccination. TCRdb called the 5' RACE reads again in MiXCR, with one record for every CDR3 protein. Altogether approximately 260,000 distinct CDR3 sequences are present, under 15% being singletons, with the ten largest covering about 0.51%. The starting material was CD4+ T cells sorted from PBMCs, obtained 45 days after the yellow fever booster vaccination. The receptors were sampled from a man aged 25-45 years who received the YFV17D yellow fever vaccine. CDR3s include the opening cysteine and the closing phenylalanine or tryptophan. The order of the fields is clone size, D gene, V gene, J gene, CDR3 protein, CDR3 DNA. A D gene is named only where the DNA matches it firmly. Some rows mark clone size as missing; the rest say once, few, many or name a class of expanded clone.

>.|TRBD2|TRBV20-1|TRBJ2-1
CSAPERGRPYNEQFF
TGCAGTGCTCCTGAACGCGGGAGACCCTACAATGAGCAGTTCTTC
>many|TRBD2|TRBV12-3/TRBV12-4|TRBJ2-7
CASSLVLAGGEQYF
TGTGCCAGCAGTTTAGTACTAGCGGGAGGCGAGCAGTACTTC
>.|TRBD1|TRBV5-1|TRBJ2-7
CASSLAPGQGAYEQYF
TGCGCCAGCAGCTTGGCACCGGGACAGGGGGCTTACGAGCAGTACTTC
>.|.|TRBV10-3|TRBJ2-4
CAISSPGQGNIQYF
TGTGCCATCAGTTCTCCGGGCCAAGGGAACATTCAGTACTTC
>.|TRBD2|TRBV29-1|TRBJ2-2
CSVPRGSGRTGELFF
TGCAGCGTTCCCAGGGGTAGCGGGAGAACCGGGGAGCTGTTTTTT
>.|.|TRBV15|TRBJ2-2
CATSRAEFYGYGELFF
TGTGCCACCAGCAGAGCGGAGTTCTACGGGTACGGGGAGCTGTTTTTT
>few|TRBD2|TRBV20-1|TRBJ2-1
CSARFGGRAASYNEQFF
TGCAGTGCTAGGTTTGGCGGGAGGGCCGCGTCCTACAATGAGCAGTTCTTC
>few|.|TRBV6-2/TRBV6-3|TRBJ1-1
CASTKGRDTIRDTEAFF
TGTGCCAGCACCAAGGGGAGGGACACGATACGGGACACTGAAGCTTTCTTT
>.|TRBD1|TRBV5-4|TRBJ2-7
CASSLQMTGEEQYF
TGTGCCAGCAGCTTACAGATGACAGGGGAAGAGCAGTACTTC
>.|TRBD2|TRBV20-1|TRBJ2-1
CSASSWGLAIAYNEQFF
TGCAGTGCTAGTTCCTGGGGACTAGCGATAGCCTACAATGAGCAGTTCTTC
>few|.|TRBV4-2|TRBJ2-2
CASSQVDQGRGELFF
TGTGCCAGCAGCCAAGTGGACCAAGGGCGCGGGGAGCTGTTTTTT
>many|.|TRBV9|TRBJ2-3
CASSVSGGDTQYF
TGTGCCAGCAGCGTCTCCGGAGGAGATACGCAGTATTTT
>few|.|TRBV10-2|TRBJ1-1
CASSVDSLGTEAFF
TGCGCCAGCAGCGTGGACAGTCTAGGCACTGAAGCTTTCTTT
>few|.|TRBV2|TRBJ1-2
CASRGQSNYGYTF
TGTGCCTCCCGGGGGCAGTCGAACTATGGCTACACCTTC
>few|TRBD2|TRBV3-1|TRBJ2-5
CASSQTSGSQETQYF
TGTGCCAGCAGCCAGACTAGCGGGAGCCAAGAGACCCAGTACTTC
>.|.|TRBV5-1|TRBJ2-5
CASSAPDRRAETQYF
TGCGCCAGCAGCGCACCAGACAGACGAGCAGAGACCCAGTACTTC
>.|TRBD2|TRBV20-1|TRBJ2-7
CSARGSGLLAGVYEQYF
TGCAGTGCTAGAGGATCGGGGTTACTAGCGGGAGTCTACGAGCAGTACTTC
>.|.|TRBV20-1|TRBJ2-7
CSAARGLYEQYF
TGCAGTGCCGCTAGAGGGTTATACGAGCAGTACTTC
>.|.|TRBV27|TRBJ1-4
CASSFTRAGEKLFF
TGTGCCAGCAGTTTTACACGGGCGGGGGAAAAACTGTTTTTT
>few|TRBD1|TRBV4-3|TRBJ2-1
CASSRLGQGLYNEQFF
TGCGCCAGCAGCCGCCTGGGACAGGGGCTTTACAATGAGCAGTTCTTC
>.|.|TRBV9|TRBJ2-1
CASLCPPSSYNEQFF
TGTGCCAGTCTATGTCCCCCGAGCTCCTACAATGAGCAGTTCTTC
>.|TRBD2|TRBV5-1|TRBJ2-5
CASSISGIWETQYF
TGCGCCAGCAGCATTAGCGGGATCTGGGAGACCCAGTACTTC
>.|TRBD2|TRBV7-2|TRBJ2-5
CASSRPGLAPQETQYF
TGTGCCAGCAGCCGACCGGGACTAGCACCGCAAGAGACCCAGTACTTC
>few|.|TRBV4-3|TRBJ2-2
CASSGGLGGGELFF
TGCGCCAGCAGCGGTGGGCTGGGTGGCGGGGAGCTGTTTTTT
>.|.|TRBV4-3|TRBJ2-7
CASSQDGGVPYEQYF
TGCGCCAGCAGCCAAGACGGTGGGGTTCCCTACGAGCAGTACTTC
>few|.|TRBV5-1|TRBJ2-6
CASSLGNSGANVLTF
TGCGCCAGCAGCCTTGGGAACTCTGGGGCCAACGTCCTGACTTTC
>many|TRBD1|TRBV6-1|TRBJ2-7
CASSPRDRGRRSLPHEQYF
TGTGCCAGCAGCCCCCGGGACAGGGGGCGCAGATCCCTCCCTCACGAGCAGTACTTC
>many|.|TRBV12-3/TRBV12-4|TRBJ2-3
CASRLGGTDTQYF
TGTGCCAGCAGGCTGGGTGGGACAGATACGCAGTATTTT
>few|TRBD1|TRBV4-2|TRBJ2-2
CATTLGQGASTGELFF
TGTGCCACAACCTTGGGACAGGGGGCAAGCACCGGGGAGCTGTTTTTT
>.|.|TRBV10-3|TRBJ2-1
CAIKVQVWRCTYNEQFF
TGTGCCATCAAGGTCCAGGTTTGGCGGTGCACCTACAATGAGCAGTTCTTC
>many|TRBD2|TRBV29-1|TRBJ2-1
CSVATSGTSHNEQFF
TGCAGCGTAGCCACATCCGGGACTAGCCACAATGAGCAGTTCTTC
>.|.|TRBV7-2|TRBJ1-1
CASSLWRGNTEAFF
TGTGCCAGCAGCTTATGGAGAGGGAACACTGAAGCTTTCTTT
>.|.|TRBV20-1|TRBJ2-1
CTRGGPYNEQFF
TGCACTCGAGGGGGACCCTACAATGAGCAGTTCTTC
>few|.|TRBV27|TRBJ2-4
CASSTMSGAKNIQYF
TGTGCCAGCAGTACCATGTCGGGGGCCAAAAACATTCAGTACTTC
>few|TRBD2|TRBV12-3/TRBV12-4|TRBJ2-1
CASSPGLAGYQFF
TGTGCCAGCAGTCCGGGACTAGCGGGCTATCAGTTCTTC
>.|TRBD2|TRBV29-1|TRBJ2-1
CSVVFAGGRYNEQFF
TGCAGCGTTGTATTTGCGGGAGGGCGGTACAATGAGCAGTTCTTC
>few|.|TRBV7-2|TRBJ2-5
CASTFSLQETQYF
TGTGCCAGCACCTTTTCCCTCCAAGAGACCCAGTACTTC
>.|.|TRBV20-1|TRBJ2-5
CSASRSETQYF
TGCAGTGCTAGTCGCTCCGAGACCCAGTACTTC
>few|.|TRBV7-2|TRBJ2-2
CARRASQSTGELFF
TGTGCCAGAAGGGCCAGCCAGAGCACCGGGGAGCTGTTTTTT
>many|.|TRBV20-1|TRBJ1-5
CSARGQEPAGPQHF
TGCAGTGCTAGAGGACAGGAGCCAGCGGGGCCCCAGCATTTT
>.|.|TRBV10-3|TRBJ2-3
CAISNSDTQYF
TGTGCCATCAGTAATTCTGATACGCAGTATTTT
>.|.|TRBV11-2|TRBJ2-1
CASSLTREQFF
TGTGCCAGCAGCTTAACCCGGGAGCAGTTCTTC